This TCR beta chain was captured in a study of T cells in Graves' hyperthyroidism and ophthalmopathy. This clonotype was seen at least ten times. CDR1 and CDR2 from the germline V gene are SGHVS and FNYEAQ. The ends lost 5 bases at V and 4 bases at J; junction bases unmatched: 6. This CDR3 has 15 residues. Amplified TCR beta CDR3 regions derived from RNA transcripts. First-round RT-PCR targeting the TCR CDR3 was performed with the HTBI primer set. TCRdb fed the multiplex PCR reads into MiXCR, producing one record per CDR3 protein. The profile shows roughly 630,000 distinct CDR3 sequences, 15% to 18% of them singletons.

The chain recombines TRBV7-6 with TRBJ2-1; 9 positions match TRBD2. The source material was blood. The clonotype comes from a woman in her thirties with Graves' hyperthyroidism. CDR3 sequence reads: CASSQKAGGYNEQFF. The CDR3 region has the DNA TGTGCCAGCAGCCAAAAAGCGGGAGGATACAATGAGCAGTTCTTC.